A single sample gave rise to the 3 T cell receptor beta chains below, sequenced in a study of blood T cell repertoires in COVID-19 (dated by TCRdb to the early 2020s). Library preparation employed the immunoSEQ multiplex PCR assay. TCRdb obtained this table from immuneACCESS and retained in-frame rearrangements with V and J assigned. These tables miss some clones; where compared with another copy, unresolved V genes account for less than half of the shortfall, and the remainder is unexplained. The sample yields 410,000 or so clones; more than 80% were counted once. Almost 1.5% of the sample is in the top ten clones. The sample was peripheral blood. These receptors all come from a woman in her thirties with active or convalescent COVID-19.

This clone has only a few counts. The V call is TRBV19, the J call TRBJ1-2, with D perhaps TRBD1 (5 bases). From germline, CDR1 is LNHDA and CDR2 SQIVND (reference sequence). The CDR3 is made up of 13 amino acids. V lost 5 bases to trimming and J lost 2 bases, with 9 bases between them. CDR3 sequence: CASSPRGNYGYTF. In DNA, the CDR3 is TGTGCCAGTAGTCCCCGGGGGAACTATGGCTACACCTTC.

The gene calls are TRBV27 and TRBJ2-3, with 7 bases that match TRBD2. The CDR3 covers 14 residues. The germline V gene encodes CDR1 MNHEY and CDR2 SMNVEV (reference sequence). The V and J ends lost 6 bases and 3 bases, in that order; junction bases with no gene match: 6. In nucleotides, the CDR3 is TGTGCCAGCAGCCCCCAAGCGGGAACAGATACGCAGTATTTT. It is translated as CASSPQAGTDTQYF.

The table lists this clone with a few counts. In DNA form, the CDR3 reads TGTGCCAGCAGTGAATGGACAGGGGCCAACAATCAGCCCCAGCATTTT. Encoded protein: CASSEWTGANNQPQHF. This sequence joins TRBV6-1 and TRBJ1-5; the match to TRBD1 covers 9 bases. Germline values: CDR1 MNHNS, CDR2 SASEGT. The V gene end was trimmed by 2 bases and the J gene end by 3 bases; junction bases not matched to a gene: 5. The CDR3 length is 16 residues.